This T cell receptor beta chain comes out of a study of Graves' ophthalmopathy and Graves' hyperthyroidism. The study, taken as a whole, reports: A roughly 80% specificity and 85% to 90% sensitivity were achieved by a 13-signature model that separated ophthalmopathy from stable hyperthyroidism. Most thyroid clonotypes expanded beyond 0.001 frequency were also found in blood. The model forecast ophthalmopathy progression, reaching 60% to 71% sensitivity and about 75% specificity.

Using RNA transcripts, the TCR beta CDR3 regions were amplified. RT-PCR with HTBI primers came first, then second-round multiplex PCR. TCRdb re-analysed the multiplex PCR reads in MiXCR, keeping a single row per CDR3 protein. The profile covers 340,000 or so distinct CDR3 sequences, with under 20% appearing a single time and around an eighth taken by the ten largest. The sample holds a few counts of this clonotype. What it binds is not known. The sequencing input was peripheral blood. This TCR was sampled from an adult man with Graves' ophthalmopathy.

The CDR3 is CASSPGTGYLYEQYF. The CDR3 nucleotides are TGTGCCAGCTCGCCCGGGACAGGGTACCTCTACGAGCAGTACTTC. The chain combines TRBV18 with TRBJ2-7; 9 nucleotides align to TRBD1. Germline V CDR1 and CDR2: KGHSH, LQKENI. Trimming at V came to 6 bases and at J to 3 bases, leaving 9 bases not matched to a gene. CDR3 length: 15 amino acids.